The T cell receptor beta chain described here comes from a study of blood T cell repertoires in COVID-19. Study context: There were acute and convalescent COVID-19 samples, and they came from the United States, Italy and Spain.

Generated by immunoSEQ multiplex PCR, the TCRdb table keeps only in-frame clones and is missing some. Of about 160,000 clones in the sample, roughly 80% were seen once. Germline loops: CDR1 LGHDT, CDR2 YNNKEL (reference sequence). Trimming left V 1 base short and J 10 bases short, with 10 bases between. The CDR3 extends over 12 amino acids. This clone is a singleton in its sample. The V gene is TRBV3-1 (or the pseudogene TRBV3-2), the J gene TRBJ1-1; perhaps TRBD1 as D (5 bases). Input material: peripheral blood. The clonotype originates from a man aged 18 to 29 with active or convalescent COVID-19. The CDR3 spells CASSQAGEGAFF. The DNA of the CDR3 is TGTGCCAGCAGCCAAGCGGGGGAGGGAGCTTTCTTT.